These T cell receptor beta chains were read from a single sample in a study of T cell responses to AZD1222 COVID-19 vaccine. TCRdb's copy holds only in-frame clones and misses some; the assay was immunoSEQ multiplex PCR. The sample has about 110,000 clones, about 81% seen once. Sample: peripheral blood, taken on day 0 of AZD1222 vaccination. Receptors originate from an adult in good health. CDR3s include the opening cysteine and the closing phenylalanine or tryptophan. D genes are given only for firm matches. Some rows have no size entry. The others give once, few or many, or a class for an expanded clone.

j_call clone_size v_call d_call cdr3_nt cdr3_aa
TRBJ1-1 once TRBV27 TRBD1 TGTGCCAGCAGCCAGGGGGGGAGGGTCACTGAAGCTTTCTTT CASSQGGRVTEAFF
TRBJ1-1 few TRBV11-2 - TGTGCCAGCAGCTTACCCCCTGGGGGGGTGAACACTGAAGCTTTCTTT CASSLPPGGVNTEAFF
TRBJ2-3 few TRBV2 TRBD2 TGTGCCAGCACCCTATTGGGGACTAGCGGGAGGCCAAGCACAGATACGCAGTATTTT CASTLLGTSGRPSTDTQYF
TRBJ2-7 - TRBV11-2 - TGTGCCAGCAGCTTAGGACAGCACTACGAGCAGTACTTC CASSLGQHYEQYF
TRBJ1-1 - TRBV28 - TGTGCCAGCAGTTTAGTTCCCCGACTAGCTTTCTTT CASSLVPRLAFF
TRBJ2-2 - TRBV4-3 TRBD2 TGCGCCAGCAGCGGGCGACTAGCGGGCGTAGTACCCGGGGAGCTGTTTTTT CASSGRLAGVVPGELFF
TRBJ2-7 - TRBV29-1 - TGCAGCGTCGAGACTCCGGGACGCCGGGGCGAGCAGTACTTC CSVETPGRRGEQYF
TRBJ2-7 once TRBV5-5 TRBD2 TGTGCCAGCAGCTTGGTAGGGACTAGCGCGTCCGAGCAGTACTTC CASSLVGTSASEQYF
TRBJ2-7 - TRBV6-6 TRBD2 TGTGCCAGCAGACACACCGGGACTAGCGGGGGAGAGCAGTACTTC CASRHTGTSGGEQYF
TRBJ2-3 - TRBV28 TRBD2 TGTGCCAGCAGTCTAGGACTAGCGGGAATCACAGATACGCAGTATTTT CASSLGLAGITDTQYF
TRBJ2-3 - TRBV19 TRBD2 TGTGCCAGTAAGCGGGGAGGCACAGATACGCAGTATTTT CASKRGGTDTQYF
TRBJ1-5 - TRBV4-1 - TGCGCCAGCAGGAGGCAGGGGCGTGGGCAGCCCCAGCATTTT CASRRQGRGQPQHF
TRBJ2-3 - TRBV7-2 - TGTGCCAGCAGCTCCCTGGAGGTGTTGGGTTCAGATACGCAGTATTTT CASSSLEVLGSDTQYF
TRBJ1-2 few TRBV4-1 - TGCGCCAGCAGCCAAGCAGGGGAGTATGGCTACACCTTC CASSQAGEYGYTF
TRBJ1-6 few TRBV2 - TGTGCCAGCAGTGAAAGCAGTGGGAGGGAGTCCTATAATTCACCCCTCCACTTT CASSESSGRESYNSPLHF
TRBJ2-2 - TRBV14 - TGTGCCAGCAGCCAAGTTACCACCGGGGAGCTGTTTTTT CASSQVTTGELFF
TRBJ1-2 - TRBV18 - TGTGCCAGCTCACCAACGGACAGTCCGAACTATGGCTACACCTTC CASSPTDSPNYGYTF
TRBJ2-5 - TRBV14 - TGTGCCAGCAGCCGGAACTGGGGAGAAGAGACCCAGTACTTC CASSRNWGEETQYF
TRBJ2-2 - TRBV7-2 - TGTGCCAGCAGCTTAGGCCTGGGGAACACCGGGGAGCTGTTTTTT CASSLGLGNTGELFF
TRBJ2-1 - TRBV11-2 - TGTGCCAGCAGCTCGGACCTAAACAATGAGCAGTTCTTC CASSSDLNNEQFF
TRBJ1-3 - TRBV5-1 - TGCGCCAGCAGCTTCCCGGATTCTGGAAACACCATATATTTT CASSFPDSGNTIYF
TRBJ1-5 - TRBV4-3 - TGCGCCAGCAGCCAAGAGGCAAGGATCGGTCAGCCCCAGCATTTT CASSQEARIGQPQHF
TRBJ2-7 - TRBV6-5 - TGTGCCAGCACCTCAGGTTTGGAGCAGTACTTC CASTSGLEQYF
TRBJ1-1 - TRBV19 - TGTGCCAGTAGGGGAGTGGAGAACACTGAAGCTTTCTTT CASRGVENTEAFF
TRBJ2-7 - TRBV10-1 - TGCGCCAGCAGTGAGTCAATGGGGGCGGGTGTCGACGAGCAGTACTTC CASSESMGAGVDEQYF
TRBJ1-1 - TRBV7-6 - TGTGCCAGCAGCTTAAAGGCAGGGGACACTGAAGCTTTCTTT CASSLKAGDTEAFF
TRBJ2-5 - TRBV7-9 TRBD2 TGTGCCAGCAGCCCGGGACTAGCGGGGGGGCAAGAGACCCAGTACTTC CASSPGLAGGQETQYF
TRBJ2-7 - TRBV20-1 - TGCAGTGCTAGTCTTTTCAATGCCCACGAGCAGTACTTC CSASLFNAHEQYF
TRBJ2-7 - TRBV18 TRBD1 TGTGCCAGCTCATACGACAGGGGAACTTACGAGCAGTACTTC CASSYDRGTYEQYF
TRBJ2-1 - TRBV14 - TGTGCCAGCAGCCAACGCCTTACAAACGAGCAGTTCTTC CASSQRLTNEQFF
TRBJ2-5 - TRBV5-4 TRBD1 TGTGCCAGCAGCCCCGGTGGACAGGGGAGGCAAGAGACCCAGTACTTC CASSPGGQGRQETQYF
TRBJ1-1 - TRBV7-3 - TGTGCCAGCAGCCCCGAACTCGGGCGGAAAGCTTTCTTT CASSPELGRKAFF
TRBJ1-3 - TRBV28 - TGTGCCAGCAGTTTACCAGGGGCAACTGGAAACACCATATATTTT CASSLPGATGNTIYF
TRBJ2-7 - TRBV14 - TGTGCCAGCAGCCAAGAGATCTTCTACGAGCAGTACTTC CASSQEIFYEQYF
TRBJ1-2 many TRBV7-2 - TGTGCCAGCAGCTCAGCCAGGGGTTATGGCTACACCTTC CASSSARGYGYTF
TRBJ1-1 - TRBV7-3 - TGTGCCAGCAGCTCCACGCCGGGCCAGAAAGCTTTCTTT CASSSTPGQKAFF
TRBJ2-7 - TRBV3-1/TRBV3-2 - TGTGCCAGCAGCCCCACATCCTACTACAGGGATTCCTACGAGCAGTACTTC CASSPTSYYRDSYEQYF
TRBJ1-2 - TRBV2 TRBD1 TGTGCCAGCAGTGTCCAGGGGGCATCATTTGGCTACACCTTC CASSVQGASFGYTF
TRBJ2-2 - TRBV5-1 - TGCGCCAGCAGCTTCCGGACGGGGAACACCGGGGAGCTGTTTTTT CASSFRTGNTGELFF
TRBJ1-1 - TRBV28 - TGTGCCAGCAGTACCCCGAACAGGGATATAGCTTTCTTT CASSTPNRDIAFF
TRBJ2-7 - TRBV28 - TGTGCCAGCAGCCCGGACAGACGGAGGCAGTACTTC CASSPDRRRQYF
TRBJ1-2 - TRBV19 - TGTGCCAGTAGAGCACCGGGACGCATCTATGGCTACACCTTC CASRAPGRIYGYTF
TRBJ2-1 - TRBV9 TRBD2 TGTGCCAGCAGCGTAGGAGGGAGGGAATCCAATGAGCAGTTCTTC CASSVGGRESNEQFF